The 29 T cell receptor beta chains given below trace back to one sample, sequenced in a study of T cells expressing NK-cell markers. One entry per CDR3 protein, without DNA, is what TCRdb gives after re-calling the 5' RACE reads. This repertoire includes 400,000 to 450,000 distinct CDR3 sequences. The sample comprised blood T cells: a sorted CD56 or NKG2C T cell subset, CD4+ or CD8+ T cells, or bulk PBMC T cells (not recorded which). Receptors originate from a woman between 18 and 70 years old in good health.

The chain uses TRBV6-5 and TRBJ2-5; TCRdb indicates TRBD2, and absent DNA this call remains unverified. In germline, CDR1 is MNHEY, CDR2 SVGAGI. The CDR3 is 15 amino acids. This CDR3 reads CASSYLGSGEETQYF.

The chain carries TRBV7-2 and TRBJ2-7; TCRdb reports TRBD2, a call that lacks DNA to check it against. The CDR3 has 13 amino acids. The germline V gene encodes CDR1 SGHTA and CDR2 FQGNSA. CDR3 in amino acids: CASSLGTSGRRYF.

This chain joins TRBV19 and TRBJ2-1; TCRdb's D gene call, TRBD1, goes unchecked for lack of DNA. Germline assignment: CDR1 LNHDA and CDR2 SQIVND (reference sequence). The CDR3 contains 16 residues. This CDR3 reads CASRPGGALTYNEQFF.

The chain has TRBV29-1 and TRBJ2-1. This CDR3 contains 12 residues. Per the germline V gene, CDR1 is SQVTM and CDR2 is ANQGSEA. The CDR3 is CSVEVLGSEQFF.

The CDR3 loop is CASSLLLEGTQYF. The chain uses TRBV4-3 and TRBJ2-5; as DNA is missing, the TRBD2 call by TCRdb cannot be tested. This CDR3 has 13 residues. The V gene's germline CDR1 is LGHNA and CDR2 YSLEER.

The V gene is TRBV20-1, the J gene TRBJ1-2; TCRdb's D gene call, TRBD1, goes unchecked for lack of DNA. The CDR3 contains 13 residues. From germline, CDR1 is DFQATT and CDR2 SNEGSKA (reference sequence). CDR3 protein: CSASPGLNYGYTF.

The chain's CDR3 is CSGVVSGANVLTF. The chain couples TRBV20-1 to TRBJ2-6. Germline-derived CDR1 and CDR2 are DFQATT and SNEGSKA (reference sequence). The CDR3 covers 13 residues.

This chain joins TRBV6-1 and TRBJ2-7; the D call of TRBD2 rests on TCRdb alone, since no DNA is present to check it. There are 14 residues in the CDR3. Germline CDR1 is MNHNS and CDR2 is SASEGT. CDR3: CASSRVAGRGEQYF.

This chain connects TRBV6-5 to TRBJ2-1; TCRdb selects TRBD2, and the lack of DNA leaves this call unchecked. Per germline, CDR1 MNHEY and CDR2 SVGAGI. The CDR3 spans 11 residues. The CDR3 here is CATLWGNEQFF.

This chain joins TRBV29-1 and TRBJ2-3; as DNA is missing, the TRBD2 call by TCRdb cannot be tested. CDR1 is SQVTM, CDR2 ANQGSEA, per germline. This CDR3 is built from 17 residues. CDR3 loop: CSVGPRFMREVRDTQYF.

This chain joins TRBV29-1 and TRBJ2-1; TCRdb outputs TRBD2, but without DNA this stays unchecked. The CDR3 contains 15 residues. CDR1 and CDR2 from the germline V gene are SQVTM and ANQGSEA. CDR3 in amino acids: CSVEETSGPYNEQFF.

The CDR3 region is CASSQEGTSGSTDTQYF. The chain recombines TRBV4-2 with TRBJ2-3; TCRdb reports TRBD2, a call that lacks DNA to check it against. The CDR3 length is 17 residues. Germline V gene sequence: CDR1 LGHNA, CDR2 YNFKEQ.

The chain couples TRBV20-1 to TRBJ2-3; lacking DNA, the TRBD1 call made by TCRdb goes unchecked. CDR1 and CDR2 from the germline V gene are DFQATT and SNEGSKA (reference sequence). This CDR3 is built from 15 residues. The chain's CDR3 is CSAILGGQGTDTQYF.

The chain carries TRBV4-3 and TRBJ2-3; no DNA is available, so the TRBD2 call from TCRdb remains unchecked. CDR3 length: 16 amino acids. CDR1 is LGHNA, CDR2 YSLEER, per germline. CDR3 amino acids: CASSPRVAGFTDTQYF.

V gene TRBV6-5 combines with J gene TRBJ2-3. Germline V gene lookup returns CDR1 MNHEY and CDR2 SVGAGI. The CDR3 has 14 residues. CDR3 loop: CASSYLRSTDTQYF.

V usage is TRBV29-1 and J usage is TRBJ1-2; TCRdb's D call, TRBD1, is unchecked because there is no DNA. CDR1 is SQVTM, CDR2 ANQGSEA, per germline. This CDR3 is built from 13 residues. This chain's CDR3 is CSGGQGTNYGYTF.

The chain carries TRBV12-3 or TRBV12-4 and TRBJ1-1; without DNA, the TCRdb call of TRBD1 cannot be checked. The CDR3 covers 12 residues. CDR3 in amino acids: CASSATGGEAFF.

The gene calls are TRBV12-3 or TRBV12-4 and TRBJ2-1. The CDR3 runs 12 residues. The CDR3 region is CASSLSGDEQFF.

The chain recombines TRBV29-1 with TRBJ2-2. Germline values: CDR1 SQVTM, CDR2 ANQGSEA. The CDR3 is made up of 12 amino acids. This chain's CDR3 is CSVGIDTGELFF.

The chain couples TRBV19 to TRBJ2-7. Germline loops: CDR1 LNHDA, CDR2 SQIVND (reference sequence). The CDR3 runs to 13 residues. This CDR3 reads CASSVGSKGEQYF.

The chain links TRBV11-1 to TRBJ2-2; there is no DNA to check the TCRdb D call of TRBD1. The CDR3 has 18 residues. Germline CDR1 reads SGHAT; CDR2 reads FQDESV (reference sequence). CDR3 amino acids: CASSTRWGSQRSTGELFF. Looking up the rest from reference TRBV11-1 and TRBJ2-2 gives the full variable domain: EAEVAQSPRYKITEKSQAVAFWCDPISGHATLYWYRQILGQGPELLVQFQDESVVDDSQLPKDRFSAERLKGVDSTLKIQPAELGDSAMYLCASSTRWGSQRSTGELFFGEGSRLTVL.

The chain is built from TRBV7-2 and TRBJ1-5; the D gene TCRdb calls, TRBD1, cannot be checked with no DNA. The CDR3 consists of 15 residues. Germline V gives CDR1 SGHTA, CDR2 FQGNSA. The CDR3 here is CASSKTGAANQPQHF.

The chain uses TRBV6-2 or TRBV6-3 and TRBJ2-4; absent DNA, TCRdb's TRBD2 call cannot be checked. Germline CDR1 and CDR2: MNHEY and SVGEGT. This CDR3 contains 15 residues. CDR3 residues: CASSYSTEGKNIQYF.

CDR3 in amino acids: CSARDHAGGLQETQYF. J is TRBJ2-5 and V is TRBV20-1; as DNA is missing, the TRBD2 call by TCRdb cannot be tested. The germline V gene encodes CDR1 DFQATT and CDR2 SNEGSKA (reference sequence). The CDR3 covers 16 residues.

V gene TRBV20-1 combines with J gene TRBJ1-1. CDR3 length: 12 residues. Germline lookup yields CDR1 DFQATT and CDR2 SNEGSKA (reference sequence). This CDR3 reads CSARVMGVEAFF.

V is TRBV7-9 and J is TRBJ1-6; TCRdb reports TRBD1, a call that lacks DNA to check it against. The CDR3 totals 15 residues. Germline CDR1 is SEHNR and CDR2 is FQNEAQ (reference sequence). CDR3 in amino acids: CASSATGNSVISLHF.

This chain links TRBV30 with TRBJ1-6; there is no DNA to check the TCRdb D call of TRBD1. This CDR3 comprises 14 residues. Germline V gives CDR1 GTSNPN, CDR2 SVGIG (reference sequence). CDR3 loop: CACRQGLYNSPLHF.

J is TRBJ1-2 and V is TRBV29-1; the D call of TRBD1 rests on TCRdb alone, since no DNA is present to check it. This CDR3 comprises 15 residues. Germline V lookup: CDR1 SQVTM, CDR2 ANQGSEA. CDR3 loop: CSAWAPGTANYGYTF. Together with reference TRBV29-1 and TRBJ1-2, the CDR3 gives the full variable domain: SAVISQKPSRDICQRGTSLTIQCQVDSQVTMMFWYRQQPGQSLTLIATANQGSEATYESGFVIDKFPISRPNLTFSTLTVSNMSPEDSSIYLCSAWAPGTANYGYTFGSGTRLTVV.

The rearrangement uses TRBV28 and TRBJ1-4. Germline V gene lookup returns CDR1 MDHEN and CDR2 SYDVKM. The CDR3 extends over 12 amino acids. The CDR3 reads CASRRANEKLFF.